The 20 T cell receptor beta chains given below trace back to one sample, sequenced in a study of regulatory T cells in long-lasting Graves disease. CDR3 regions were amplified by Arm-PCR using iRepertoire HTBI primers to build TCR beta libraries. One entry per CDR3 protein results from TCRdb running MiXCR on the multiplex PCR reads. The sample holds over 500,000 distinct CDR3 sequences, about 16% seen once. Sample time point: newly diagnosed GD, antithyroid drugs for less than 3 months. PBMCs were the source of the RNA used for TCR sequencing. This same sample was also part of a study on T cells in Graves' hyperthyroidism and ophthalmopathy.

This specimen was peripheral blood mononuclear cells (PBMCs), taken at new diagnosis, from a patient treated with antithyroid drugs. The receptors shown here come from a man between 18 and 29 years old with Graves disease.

As DNA, the CDR3 is TGCGCCAGCGGAGCCTTAGCGGGAGGGCCTACCGAGCAGTACTTC. As protein: CASGALAGGPTEQYF. The J gene is TRBJ2-7, the V gene TRBV4-1, with TRBD2 identical over 11 bases. The CDR3 is 15 amino acids. Germline lookup yields CDR1 MGHRA and CDR2 YSYEKL. V lost 8 bases to trimming and J lost 6 bases; unmatched junction nucleotides: 12.

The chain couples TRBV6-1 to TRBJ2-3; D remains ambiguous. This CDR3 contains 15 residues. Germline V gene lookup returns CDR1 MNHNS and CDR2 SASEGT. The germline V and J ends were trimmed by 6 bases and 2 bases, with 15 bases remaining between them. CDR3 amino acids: CASSPFTADTDTQYF. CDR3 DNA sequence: TGTGCCAGCAGCCCCTTTACTGCCGACACAGATACGCAGTATTTT.

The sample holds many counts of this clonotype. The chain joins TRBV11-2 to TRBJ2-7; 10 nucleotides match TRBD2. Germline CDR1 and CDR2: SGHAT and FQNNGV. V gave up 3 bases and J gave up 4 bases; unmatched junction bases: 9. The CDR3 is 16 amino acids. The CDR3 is CASSFPLLAGKYEQYF. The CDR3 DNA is TGTGCCAGCAGCTTCCCCCTACTAGCGGGAAAGTACGAGCAGTACTTC.

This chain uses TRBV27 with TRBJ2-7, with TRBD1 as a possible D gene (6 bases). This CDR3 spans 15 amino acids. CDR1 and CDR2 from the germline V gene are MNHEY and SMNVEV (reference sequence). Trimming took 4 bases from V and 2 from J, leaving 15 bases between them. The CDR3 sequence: CASSSTDRLPYEQYF. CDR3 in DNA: TGTGCCAGCAGTTCTACCGACAGGTTGCCCTACGAGCAGTACTTC.

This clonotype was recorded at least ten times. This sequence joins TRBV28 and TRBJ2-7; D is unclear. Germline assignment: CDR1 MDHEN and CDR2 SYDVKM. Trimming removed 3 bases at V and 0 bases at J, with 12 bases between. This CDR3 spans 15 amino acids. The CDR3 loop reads CASSFLESRSYEQYF. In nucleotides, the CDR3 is TGTGCCAGCAGTTTCCTTGAGTCCCGCTCCTACGAGCAGTACTTC.

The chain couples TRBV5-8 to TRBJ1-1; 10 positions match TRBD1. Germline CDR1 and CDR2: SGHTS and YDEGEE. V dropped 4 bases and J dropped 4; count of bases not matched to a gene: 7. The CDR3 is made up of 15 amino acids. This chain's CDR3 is CASSARTGGFTEAFF. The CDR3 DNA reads TGTGCCAGCAGCGCCCGGACAGGGGGGTTCACTGAAGCTTTCTTT.

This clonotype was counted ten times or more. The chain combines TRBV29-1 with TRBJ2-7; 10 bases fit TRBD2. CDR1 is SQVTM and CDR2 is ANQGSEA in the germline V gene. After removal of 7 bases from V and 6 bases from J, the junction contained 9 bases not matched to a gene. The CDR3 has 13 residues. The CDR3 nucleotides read TGCAGCGCTACAGCGGGAGGGCCTCTCGAGCAGTACTTC. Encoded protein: CSATAGGPLEQYF.

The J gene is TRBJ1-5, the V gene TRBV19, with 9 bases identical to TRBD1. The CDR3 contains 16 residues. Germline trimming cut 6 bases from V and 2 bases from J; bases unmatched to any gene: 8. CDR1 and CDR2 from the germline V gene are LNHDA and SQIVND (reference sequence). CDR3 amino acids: CASSRRGQGGNQPQHF. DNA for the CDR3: TGTGCCAGTAGCAGGCGGGGACAGGGAGGCAATCAGCCCCAGCATTTT.

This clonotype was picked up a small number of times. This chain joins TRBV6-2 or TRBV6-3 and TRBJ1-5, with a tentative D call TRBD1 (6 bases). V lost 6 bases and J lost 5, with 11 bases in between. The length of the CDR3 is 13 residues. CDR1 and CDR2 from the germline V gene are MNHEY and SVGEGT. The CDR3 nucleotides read TGTGCCAGCAGCGTGGGGGCTTATCAGCCCCAGCATTTT. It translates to CASSVGAYQPQHF.

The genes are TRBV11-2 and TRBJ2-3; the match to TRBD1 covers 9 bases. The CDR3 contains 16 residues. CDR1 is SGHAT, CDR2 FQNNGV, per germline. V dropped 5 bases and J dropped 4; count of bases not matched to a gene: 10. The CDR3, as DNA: TGTGCCAGCAGCCTCTCGGGACAGGGTTTGTCAGATACGCAGTATTTT. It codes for CASSLSGQGLSDTQYF.

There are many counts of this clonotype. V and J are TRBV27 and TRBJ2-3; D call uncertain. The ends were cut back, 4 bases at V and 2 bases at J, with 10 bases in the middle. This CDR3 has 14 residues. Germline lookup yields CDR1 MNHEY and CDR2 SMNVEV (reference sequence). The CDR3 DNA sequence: TGTGCCAGCAGTTCGTTGACCCCCACAGATACGCAGTATTTT. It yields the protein CASSSLTPTDTQYF.

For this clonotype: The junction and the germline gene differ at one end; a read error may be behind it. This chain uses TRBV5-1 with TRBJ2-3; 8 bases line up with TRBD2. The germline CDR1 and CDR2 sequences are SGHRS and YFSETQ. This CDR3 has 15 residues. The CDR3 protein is CASSPGGGSTDTQYF. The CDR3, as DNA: TGTGCCAGCAGCCCCGGGGGGGGATCGACAGATACGCAGTATTTT.

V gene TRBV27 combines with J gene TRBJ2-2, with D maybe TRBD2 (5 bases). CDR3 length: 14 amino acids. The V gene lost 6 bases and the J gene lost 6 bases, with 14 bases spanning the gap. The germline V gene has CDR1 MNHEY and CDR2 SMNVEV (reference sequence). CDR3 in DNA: TGTGCCAGCAGGGCGAGCCTAGCCTCCGGGGAGCTGTTTTTT. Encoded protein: CASRASLASGELFF.

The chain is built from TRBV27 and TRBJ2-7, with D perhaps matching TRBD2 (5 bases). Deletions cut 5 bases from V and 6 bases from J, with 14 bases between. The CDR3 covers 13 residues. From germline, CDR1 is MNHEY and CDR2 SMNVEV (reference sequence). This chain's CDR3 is CASSMASSREQYF. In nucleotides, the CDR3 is TGTGCCAGCAGTATGGCTAGCAGTCGCGAGCAGTACTTC.

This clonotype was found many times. The CDR3 DNA sequence: TGTGCCAGCTCAACTAGCGGGATGAAAACCTACAATGAGCAGTTCTTC. It codes for CASSTSGMKTYNEQFF. The rearrangement links TRBV18 to TRBJ2-1, with 10 positions matching TRBD2. The CDR3 is 16 amino acids. V trimming: 5 bases; J trimming: 2 bases; junction bases outside the gene matches: 6. The germline V gene has CDR1 KGHSH and CDR2 LQKENI.

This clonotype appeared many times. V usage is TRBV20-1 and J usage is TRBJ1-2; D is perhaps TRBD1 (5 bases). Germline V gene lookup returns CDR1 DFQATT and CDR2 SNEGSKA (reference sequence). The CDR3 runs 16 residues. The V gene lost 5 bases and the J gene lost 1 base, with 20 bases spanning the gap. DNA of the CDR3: TGCAGTGCTGCCCCTCCCGGAGGGGCAATTAACTATGGCTACACCTTC. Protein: CSAAPPGGAINYGYTF.

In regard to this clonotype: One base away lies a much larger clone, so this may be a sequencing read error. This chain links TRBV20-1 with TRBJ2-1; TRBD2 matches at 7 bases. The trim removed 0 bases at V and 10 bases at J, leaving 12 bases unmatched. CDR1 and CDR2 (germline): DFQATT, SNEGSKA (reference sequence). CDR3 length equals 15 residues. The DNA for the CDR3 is TGCAGTGCTAGAGATGGGGCTAGCGGATCATACGAGCAGTTCTTC. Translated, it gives CSARDGASGSYEQFF.

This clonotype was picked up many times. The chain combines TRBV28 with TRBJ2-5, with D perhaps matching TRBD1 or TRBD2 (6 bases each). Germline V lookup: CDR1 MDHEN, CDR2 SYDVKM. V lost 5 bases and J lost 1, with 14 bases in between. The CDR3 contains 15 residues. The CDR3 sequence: CASSGGGGAQETQYF. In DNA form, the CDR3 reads TGTGCCAGCAGTGGGGGCGGAGGGGCCCAAGAGACCCAGTACTTC.

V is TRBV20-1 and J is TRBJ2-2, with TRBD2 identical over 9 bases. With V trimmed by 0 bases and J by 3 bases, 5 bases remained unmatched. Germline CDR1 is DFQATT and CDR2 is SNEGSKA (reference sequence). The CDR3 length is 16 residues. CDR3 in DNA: TGCAGTGCTAGAGATCAGACTAGCGGCTACACCGGGGAGCTGTTTTTT. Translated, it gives CSARDQTSGYTGELFF.

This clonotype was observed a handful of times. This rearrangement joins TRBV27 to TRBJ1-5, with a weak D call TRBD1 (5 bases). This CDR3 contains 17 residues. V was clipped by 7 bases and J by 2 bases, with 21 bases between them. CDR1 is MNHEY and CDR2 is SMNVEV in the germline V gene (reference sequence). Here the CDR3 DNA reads TGTGCCAGCAAGGGCAGTGATTGGGGGGTAGGCAATCAGCCCCAGCATTTT. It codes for CASKGSDWGVGNQPQHF.